These 27 T cell receptor beta chains came from one sample sequenced in a study of blood T cell repertoires in COVID-19. This table comes from immunoSEQ multiplex PCR, and its TCRdb copy is limited to in-frame clones, with some not included. The sample records under 400,000 clones, around 89% being singletons. The sample comprised peripheral blood. Receptors were obtained from a man between 18 and 35 years old with active or convalescent COVID-19.

The chain is built from TRBV9 and TRBJ2-7; 7 nucleotides align to TRBD2. CDR3 length: 16 residues. From germline, CDR1 is SGDLS and CDR2 YYNGEE. J lost 0 bases, V lost 0 bases, and 6 bases had no gene match. The CDR3 is CASSVAERGSSYEQYF. CDR3 bases: TGTGCCAGCAGCGTAGCGGAGCGGGGCAGCTCCTACGAGCAGTACTTC.

The chain uses TRBV10-3 and TRBJ1-1; 7 nucleotides align to TRBD1. This CDR3 contains 13 residues. CDR1 and CDR2 from the germline V gene are ENHRY and SYGVKD. Trimming cost V 8 bases and J 5 bases; bases outside gene matches: 8. Here the CDR3 reads CAIGRQGQTEAFF. In nucleotides, the CDR3 is TGTGCCATCGGAAGACAGGGTCAGACTGAAGCTTTCTTT.

This chain uses TRBV28 with TRBJ1-2; 8 bases align to TRBD1. Germline trimming cut 11 bases from V and 5 bases from J; bases unmatched to any gene: 7. Germline values: CDR1 MDHEN, CDR2 SYDVKM. The CDR3 runs to 12 residues. The CDR3 here is CAGTGPGYGYTF. The DNA of the CDR3 is TGTGCCGGGACAGGACCGGGGTATGGCTACACCTTC.

This chain uses TRBV10-3 with TRBJ2-5; 8 bases match TRBD1. Germline V lookup: CDR1 ENHRY, CDR2 SYGVKD. The CDR3 consists of 14 residues. V trimming: 6 bases; J trimming: 4 bases; junction bases outside the gene matches: 7. CDR3 DNA: TGTGCCATCAGCCTGGACAGGGATGGAGAGACCCAGTACTTC. This encodes CAISLDRDGETQYF.

The J gene is TRBJ2-7, the V gene TRBV11-3; tentatively, D is TRBD2 (7 bases). Trimming removed 1 base at V and 2 bases at J, with 15 bases between. From germline, CDR1 is SGHNT and CDR2 YENEEA. The CDR3 consists of 16 residues. The CDR3 is CASSLGPPGGPYEQYF. DNA for the CDR3: TGTGCCAGCAGCTTAGGGCCTCCGGGGGGCCCCTACGAGCAGTACTTC.

The table lists this clone with a few counts. The genes are TRBV11-2 and TRBJ1-1; D possibly corresponds to TRBD1 (5 bases). CDR3 length equals 15 residues. Trimming left V 1 base short and J 4 bases short, with 13 bases between. In germline, CDR1 is SGHAT, CDR2 FQNNGV. The CDR3: CASSLVGGYFTEAFF. As DNA, the CDR3 is TGTGCCAGCAGCTTAGTGGGGGGATACTTCACTGAAGCTTTCTTT. The full variable domain, its missing parts supplied by reference TRBV11-2 and TRBJ1-1, is EAGVAQSPRYKIIEKRQSVAFWCNPISGHATLYWYQQILGQGPKLLIQFQNNGVVDDSQLPKDRFSAERLKGVDSTLKIQPAKLEDSAVYLCASSLVGGYFTEAFFGQGTRLTVV.

The V gene is TRBV19, the J gene TRBJ2-1; TRBD2 aligns across 8 bases. The CDR3 has 14 residues. Per the germline V gene, CDR1 is LNHDA and CDR2 is SQIVND (reference sequence). CDR3 region: CATNVLAGHNEQFF. CDR3 DNA: TGTGCGACCAACGTGCTAGCGGGCCACAATGAGCAGTTCTTC.

The chain has TRBV29-1 and TRBJ2-5; 7 bases are a match to TRBD2. Germline loops: CDR1 SQVTM, CDR2 ANQGSEA. The V gene end was trimmed by 4 bases and the J gene end by 7 bases; junction bases not matched to a gene: 15. There are 15 residues in the CDR3. CDR3 nucleotides: TGCAGCGTTGGGAAGGAGGGACTAAAGGATTGGACCCAGTACTTC. Protein sequence: CSVGKEGLKDWTQYF.

This clone has just one count. V usage is TRBV5-8 and J usage is TRBJ1-2; a weak D match, TRBD1 (5 bases). Germline V lookup: CDR1 SGHTS, CDR2 YDEGEE. Trimming shortened V by 0 bases and J by 5 bases, and 14 bases separated the two germline ends. There are 15 residues in the CDR3. CDR3 in amino acids: CASSLGGSAGYGYTF. DNA for the CDR3: TGTGCCAGCAGCTTGGGGGGCAGTGCCGGGTATGGCTACACCTTC.

In this sample, this clone turned up once. The chain employs TRBV4-3 and TRBJ1-4, with 10 bases matching TRBD1. Germline CDR1 LGHNA, CDR2 YSLEER. With V trimmed by 1 base and J by 5 bases, 4 bases remained unmatched. This CDR3 has 16 residues. CDR3 protein: CASSQGTGQGNEKLFF. The CDR3 DNA is TGCGCCAGCAGCCAAGGGACGGGACAGGGGAATGAAAAACTGTTTTTT.

The chain uses TRBV24-1 and TRBJ2-1; 10 bases are a match to TRBD2. V was clipped by 0 bases and J by 9 bases; unmatched bases: 4. The CDR3 contains 15 residues. Looked up from germline, CDR1 is KGHDR and CDR2 is SFDVKD. The CDR3 is CATSDLRGLAFEQFF. The CDR3 DNA is TGTGCCACCAGTGATTTGCGGGGACTAGCGTTTGAGCAGTTCTTC.

The chain has TRBV11-1 and TRBJ2-1; D may be TRBD2 (5 bases). The CDR3 covers 14 residues. V lost 5 bases and J 0 bases, leaving 8 bases between the germline ends. Germline V gene sequence: CDR1 SGHAT, CDR2 FQDESV (reference sequence). The CDR3 sequence: CASSRGNSYNEQFF. As DNA, the CDR3 is TGTGCCAGCAGCCGAGGGAACTCCTACAATGAGCAGTTCTTC.

The rearrangement uses TRBV7-3 and TRBJ2-3, with 7 bases fitting TRBD1. Trimming at V came to 2 bases and at J to 6 bases, leaving 2 bases not matched to a gene. Germline CDR1 SGHTA, CDR2 FQGTGA. The length of the CDR3 is 13 residues. The CDR3 coding sequence is TGTGCCAGCAGCTTAGACAGGGTTGATACGCAGTATTTT. Translating gives CASSLDRVDTQYF. Full variable domain (missing parts from reference TRBV7-3 and TRBJ2-3): GAGVSQTPSNKVTEKGKYVELRCDPISGHTALYWYRQSLGQGPEFLIYFQGTGAADDSGLPNDRFFAVRPEGSVSTLKIQRTERGDSAVYLCASSLDRVDTQYFGPGTRLTVL.

This clone has more than one count but fewer than ten. The rearrangement uses TRBV6-5 and TRBJ2-1; 12 bases align to TRBD2. Germline V gives CDR1 MNHEY, CDR2 SVGAGI. The ends lost 2 bases at V and 7 bases at J; junction bases unmatched: 6. There are 16 residues in the CDR3. This CDR3 reads CASSYDLAGGQNEQFF. In nucleotides, the CDR3 is TGTGCCAGCAGTTACGACCTAGCGGGGGGGCAGAATGAGCAGTTCTTC.

The chain employs TRBV7-9 and TRBJ2-2; possible D gene TRBD1, 6 bases. The V gene's germline CDR1 is SEHNR and CDR2 FQNEAQ (reference sequence). V was pared by 5 bases and J by 8 bases, with 9 bases between. The CDR3 sequence is 12 residues long. The CDR3, as DNA: TGTGCCAGCAGCCCCGGGACAGGGGAGCTGTTTTTT. Amino acid sequence: CASSPGTGELFF.

The chain uses TRBV2 and TRBJ2-5, with D maybe TRBD1 (6 bases). V was clipped by 6 bases and J by 1 base, with 15 bases between them. Germline CDR1 SNHLY, CDR2 FYNNEI. There are 15 residues in the CDR3. CDR3: CASSPDTGIQETQYF. CDR3 bases: TGTGCCAGCAGCCCGGACACAGGGATCCAAGAGACCCAGTACTTC. The entire variable domain, with the rest obtained from reference TRBV2 and TRBJ2-5, is as follows: EPEVTQTPSHQVTQMGQEVILRCVPISNHLYFYWYRQILGQKVEFLVSFYNNEISEKSEIFDDQFSVERPDGSNFTLKIRSTKLEDSAMYFCASSPDTGIQETQYFGPGTRLLVL.

The CDR3 coding sequence is TGTGCCAGCGGGACTAGCGGGAGTCGCTACGAGCAGTACTTC. Its protein product is CASGTSGSRYEQYF. The chain recombines TRBV13 with TRBJ2-7; 14 bases map to TRBD2. CDR3 size: 14 residues. Germline assignment: CDR1 PRHDT and CDR2 FYEKMQ (reference sequence). V lost 8 bases, J lost 3 bases, and 3 bases stayed unmatched. Complete variable domain (other parts from reference TRBV13 and TRBJ2-7): AAGVIQSPRHLIKEKRETATLKCYPIPRHDTVYWYQQGPGQDPQFLISFYEKMQSDKGSIPDRFSAQQFSDYHSELNMSSLELGDSALYFCASGTSGSRYEQYFGPGTRLTVT.

This chain joins TRBV15 and TRBJ1-1; a weak D match, TRBD1 (5 bases). This CDR3 is built from 12 residues. From germline, CDR1 is LNHNV and CDR2 YYDKDF (reference sequence). Trimming took off 6 bases at V and 5 bases at J, with 10 bases between the two ends. The CDR3 DNA sequence: TGTGCCACCAGTCCAGGGAGGACTGAAGCTTTCTTT. Protein product: CATSPGRTEAFF.

The chain joins TRBV7-3 to TRBJ2-3, with 14 bases identical to TRBD2. V was pared by 5 bases and J by 6 bases, with 4 bases of the junction left unmatched. This CDR3 is built from 15 residues. Germline loops: CDR1 SGHTA, CDR2 FQGTGA. DNA of the CDR3: TGTGCCAGCAGCCCGGGACTAGCGGGGGCGGATACGCAGTATTTT. Its translation: CASSPGLAGADTQYF. Full variable domain (remainder filled in from reference TRBV7-3 and TRBJ2-3): GAGVSQTPSNKVTEKGKYVELRCDPISGHTALYWYRQSLGQGPEFLIYFQGTGAADDSGLPNDRFFAVRPEGSVSTLKIQRTERGDSAVYLCASSPGLAGADTQYFGPGTRLTVL.

The genes are TRBV12-3 or TRBV12-4 and TRBJ2-5; TRBD2 might be the D (6 bases). The CDR3 is 13 residues long. With 2 bases removed from V and 5 bases from J, the gap between germline ends came to 9 bases. Written as DNA, the CDR3 is TGTGCCAGCAGTTTAACTAGCCGGGAGACCCAGTACTTC. Protein sequence: CASSLTSRETQYF.

V usage is TRBV27 and J usage is TRBJ1-1, with a possible D match to TRBD1 (5 bases). Germline CDR1 and CDR2: MNHEY and SMNVEV (reference sequence). The length of the CDR3 is 15 residues. The V gene lost 6 bases and the J gene lost 0 bases, with 14 bases spanning the gap. The CDR3 DNA reads as TGTGCCAGCAGCTCCGGGGGGGTGGTGAACACTGAAGCTTTCTTT. This codes for CASSSGGVVNTEAFF.

The CDR3 sequence: CASSLGQSNSPLHF. The CDR3 DNA follows: TGTGCCAGCAGTCTCGGACAGTCTAATTCACCCCTCCACTTT. This chain links TRBV28 with TRBJ1-6; possibly TRBD1 for D (6 bases). The V gene's germline CDR1 is MDHEN and CDR2 SYDVKM. The CDR3 spans 14 residues. V shed 5 bases and J shed 6 bases, with 11 bases lying between them.

Only one count was recorded for this clone. V is TRBV27 and J is TRBJ2-1; 10 nucleotides agree with TRBD2. This CDR3 comprises 14 residues. Germline V gene data show CDR1 as MNHEY and CDR2 as SMNVEV (reference sequence). V lost 8 bases and J lost 13; bases outside the gene matches: 14. As DNA, the CDR3 is TGTGCCAGCCGAGCGGGGGGGCCTCCTCTGATCCAGTTCTTC. As protein: CASRAGGPPLIQFF.

This chain uses TRBV27 with TRBJ1-4; a possible D gene is TRBD1 (6 bases). Germline assignment: CDR1 MNHEY and CDR2 SMNVEV (reference sequence). The length of the CDR3 is 15 residues. Trimming stripped 2 bases from V and 5 bases from J, with 12 bases between. In DNA, the CDR3 is TGTGCCAGCAGTTTAATCCGCCAGGGGAATGAAAAACTGTTTTTT. Translated: CASSLIRQGNEKLFF.

J is TRBJ2-4 and V is TRBV7-8; D remains unclear. CDR3 length equals 15 residues. Germline V gene sequence: CDR1 SGHVS, CDR2 FQNEAQ. Trimming removed 5 bases at V and 0 bases at J, with 11 bases between. CDR3 protein: CASSSNVGAKNIQYF. As DNA, the CDR3 is TGTGCCAGCAGCAGCAACGTCGGAGCCAAAAACATTCAGTACTTC.

This clone occurred once. The chain combines TRBV27 with TRBJ2-1, with TRBD2 matching over 9 bases. Germline CDR1 MNHEY, CDR2 SMNVEV (reference sequence). J gave up 1 base and V 4 bases, and 5 bases lay outside the gene matches. This CDR3 is built from 16 residues. The CDR3 bases are TGTGCCAGCAGTTCGAATCTAGCGGGATCCTACAATGAGCAGTTCTTC. This encodes CASSSNLAGSYNEQFF.

The V gene is TRBV5-6, the J gene TRBJ1-2, with a tentative D call TRBD1 (5 bases). The CDR3 has 15 residues. Germline CDR1 reads SGHDT; CDR2 reads YYEEEE. V was trimmed by 2 bases and J by 0 bases, leaving 11 bases between them. The CDR3 region has the DNA TGTGCCAGCAGCTTCGGGACTGATACTAACTATGGCTACACCTTC. Encoded protein: CASSFGTDTNYGYTF.